What follows are 20 T cell receptor beta chains derived from one specimen sequenced in a study of T cells in Graves' hyperthyroidism and ophthalmopathy. Amplification of TCR beta CDR3 regions used RNA as the template. The HTBI primer set drove a first-round RT-PCR of the TCR CDR3. MiXCR, applied by TCRdb to the multiplex PCR reads, yields one record per CDR3 protein. This sample has about 600,000 distinct CDR3 sequences, with 13% to 15% found just once. Sequences were obtained from blood. These receptors came from a woman under 30 with Graves' ophthalmopathy.

The sample holds a few counts of this clonotype. The rearrangement links TRBV5-5 to TRBJ1-5, with D possibly matching TRBD1 (6 bases). Germline CDR1 SGHKS, CDR2 YYEKEE (reference sequence). V dropped 3 bases and J dropped 1 base, with 8 bases sitting between them. This CDR3 has 14 amino acids. For the CDR3, the DNA is TGTGCCAGCAGCTACAGGGAGAGCAATCAGCCCCAGCATTTT. Its translation is CASSYRESNQPQHF.

This clonotype appeared many times. The rearrangement joins TRBV11-3 to TRBJ2-4, with D perhaps TRBD1 (6 bases). The CDR3 totals 20 residues. V dropped 0 bases and J dropped 0 bases, with 21 bases sitting between them. Germline CDR1 SGHNT, CDR2 YENEEA. CDR3 DNA: TGTGCCAGCAGCTTAGATCGCCCAGGGGTCCCATCTTTAGCCAAAAACATTCAGTACTTC. Translated, it gives CASSLDRPGVPSLAKNIQYF.

Ten or more counts support this clonotype. This rearrangement joins TRBV9 to TRBJ1-1; no reliable D call. Germline assignment: CDR1 SGDLS and CDR2 YYNGEE. Trimming stripped 4 bases from V and 5 bases from J, with 15 bases between. The CDR3 runs to 14 residues. CDR3 residues: CASSPQSRQTEAFF. In DNA form, the CDR3 reads TGTGCCAGCAGCCCCCAGTCGAGGCAGACTGAAGCTTTCTTT.

This clonotype was counted many times. V gene TRBV11-3 combines with J gene TRBJ2-1; D not certain. V lost 4 bases to trimming and J lost 6 bases, with 13 bases between them. This CDR3 spans 14 amino acids. CDR1 and CDR2 from the germline V gene are SGHNT and YENEEA. CDR3 protein: CASSSPLGRNEQFF. CDR3 sequence (DNA): TGTGCCAGCAGCTCCCCCCTTGGGCGCAATGAGCAGTTCTTC. The whole variable domain, remainder taken from reference TRBV11-3 and TRBJ2-1, is EAGVVQSPRYKIIEKKQPVAFWCNPISGHNTLYWYLQNLGQGPELLIRYENEEAVDDSQLPKDRFSAERLKGVDSTLKIQPAELGDSAVYLCASSSPLGRNEQFFGPGTRLTVL.

At least ten counts were recorded for this clonotype. V is TRBV20-1 and J is TRBJ2-6, with 8 bases identical to TRBD1. The CDR3 covers 19 residues. J gave up 0 bases and V 3 bases, and 13 bases lay outside the gene matches. Germline values: CDR1 DFQATT, CDR2 SNEGSKA (reference sequence). CDR3 loop: CSASRTRTGLRSGANVLTF. CDR3 in DNA: TGCAGTGCTAGTCGAACAAGGACAGGGTTACGCTCTGGGGCCAACGTCCTGACTTTC.

This chain uses TRBV29-1 with TRBJ2-7; the D call may be TRBD1 or TRBD2 (6 bases each). Germline V gene data show CDR1 as SQVTM and CDR2 as ANQGSEA. V lost 6 bases, J lost 6 bases, and 21 bases lay in between. The CDR3 is 14 amino acids. CDR3 coding DNA: TGCAGCGTCCAAGCCCCGGGGGCTGGCTGCGAGCAGTACTTC. As protein: CSVQAPGAGCEQYF.

This clonotype has at least ten counts. The chain joins TRBV11-3 to TRBJ2-3; a weak D match, TRBD2 (6 bases). Deletions cut 2 bases from V and 2 bases from J, with 11 bases between. The CDR3 has 15 amino acids. CDR1 and CDR2 (germline): SGHNT, YENEEA. The CDR3: CASSLRESSTDTQYF. CDR3 DNA sequence: TGTGCCAGCAGCTTACGGGAGTCATCCACAGATACGCAGTATTTT. The entire variable domain, with the rest obtained from reference TRBV11-3 and TRBJ2-3, is as follows: EAGVVQSPRYKIIEKKQPVAFWCNPISGHNTLYWYLQNLGQGPELLIRYENEEAVDDSQLPKDRFSAERLKGVDSTLKIQPAELGDSAVYLCASSLRESSTDTQYFGPGTRLTVL.

The chain employs TRBV20-1 and TRBJ2-4; D possibly uses TRBD1 or TRBD2 (5 bases each). Germline V gives CDR1 DFQATT, CDR2 SNEGSKA (reference sequence). The CDR3 extends over 18 amino acids. The V and J ends lost 0 bases and 0 bases respectively, with 18 bases between them. CDR3 protein: CSARDPGREFLAKNIQYF. Written as DNA, the CDR3 is TGCAGTGCTAGAGATCCAGGGAGAGAATTTTTAGCCAAAAACATTCAGTACTTC.

V usage is TRBV29-1 and J usage is TRBJ2-1; 15 nucleotides align to TRBD2. This CDR3 contains 15 residues. Germline V gives CDR1 SQVTM, CDR2 ANQGSEA. V lost 4 bases and J lost 6; bases outside the gene matches: 4. CDR3 sequence (DNA): TGCAGCGTTGTGGGACTAGCGGGAGGCTCCAATGAGCAGTTCTTC. It is translated as CSVVGLAGGSNEQFF.

CDR3 in DNA: TGCAGTGCTAGAGATCTCGGGTTGGCTGGAAACACCATATATTTT. Translating it yields CSARDLGLAGNTIYF. The gene calls are TRBV20-1 and TRBJ1-3; no clear D gene. V was shortened by 0 bases and J by 2 bases, with 11 bases between the two germline ends. The CDR3 consists of 15 residues. Germline V gene sequence: CDR1 DFQATT, CDR2 SNEGSKA (reference sequence).

Only a few counts were recorded for this clonotype. This chain joins TRBV20-1 and TRBJ2-7; TRBD2 is a possible D gene (7 bases). Germline CDR1 reads DFQATT; CDR2 reads SNEGSKA (reference sequence). V was cut by 7 bases and J by 5 bases, with 21 bases left in between. This CDR3 region has 14 residues. CDR3 coding DNA: TGCAGTGGTAATAGCAGGGGCGGGAGAAACGAGCAGTACTTC. This encodes CSGNSRGGRNEQYF.

This clonotype came up many times. This chain links TRBV6-1 with TRBJ2-3; D is unclear. The CDR3 sequence is 15 residues long. CDR1 MNHNS and CDR2 SASEGT come from the germline V gene. V lost 6 bases and J 4 bases, leaving 17 bases between the germline ends. CDR3 protein: CASSPGPTKADTQYF. The DNA of the CDR3 is TGTGCCAGCAGCCCCGGGCCCACAAAGGCAGATACGCAGTATTTT.

This clonotype was counted between two and nine times. The chain uses TRBV11-2 and TRBJ2-1; 8 bases agree with TRBD1. Germline values: CDR1 SGHAT, CDR2 FQNNGV. This CDR3 has 15 amino acids. V trimming: 9 bases; J trimming: 0 bases; junction bases outside the gene matches: 7. The CDR3 DNA is TGTGCCAGTAGTATAGGACAGGGCTCCTACAATGAGCAGTTCTTC. Translation: CASSIGQGSYNEQFF.

The table lists this clonotype with a few counts. The J gene is TRBJ1-4, the V gene TRBV6-2 or TRBV6-3; unclear D gene. V lost 3 bases and J lost 1, with 15 bases in between. Germline V gene lookup returns CDR1 MNHEY and CDR2 SVGEGT. The CDR3 extends over 17 amino acids. The CDR3 DNA sequence: TGTGCCAGCAGTTATGCCACCTCTGGCGGAACTAATGAAAAACTGTTTTTT. This codes for CASSYATSGGTNEKLFF.

This clonotype was detected a few times. This chain links TRBV4-2 with TRBJ2-3, with 8 nucleotides matching TRBD1. CDR3 length equals 20 residues. V dropped 0 bases and J dropped 0; count of bases not matched to a gene: 14. Germline V CDR1 and CDR2: LGHNA, YNFKEQ. The CDR3 region has the DNA TGTGCCAGCAGCCAAGATCTTAGGGTAGACAGGGGAGGAAGCACAGATACGCAGTATTTT. It encodes CASSQDLRVDRGGSTDTQYF.

The rearrangement links TRBV9 to TRBJ2-3; possible D gene TRBD2, 6 bases. V shed 1 base and J shed 4 bases, with 16 bases lying between them. This CDR3 is built from 16 residues. Germline CDR1 reads SGDLS; CDR2 reads YYNGEE. The DNA for the CDR3 is TGTGCCAGCAGCGTATCCGTAGAGCGGGTATCAGATACGCAGTATTTT. Translated, it gives CASSVSVERVSDTQYF.

This clonotype appeared many times. The chain links TRBV2 to TRBJ1-2; D ambiguous. V dropped 5 bases and J dropped 6 bases, with 16 bases sitting between them. This CDR3 comprises 14 residues. Germline V CDR1 and CDR2: SNHLY, FYNNEI. Here the CDR3 reads CASSPGPHLNGYTF. The CDR3 DNA sequence: TGTGCCAGCAGTCCCGGGCCCCACTTAAATGGCTACACCTTC.

This clonotype occurred a few times. The V call is TRBV7-9, the J call TRBJ1-4; no reliable D call. Trimming stripped 1 base from V and 0 bases from J, with 9 bases between. From germline, CDR1 is SEHNR and CDR2 FQNEAQ (reference sequence). The CDR3 is 16 amino acids. The CDR3 nucleotides are TGTGCCAGCAGCTTAGTTTCTGGAGCAACTAATGAAAAACTGTTTTTT. Protein: CASSLVSGATNEKLFF.

This clonotype was seen many times. The chain is built from TRBV28 and TRBJ1-1, with 7 bases aligning to TRBD1. This CDR3 is 19 amino acids long. The V gene end was trimmed by 5 bases and the J gene end by 3 bases; junction bases not matched to a gene: 21. CDR1 is MDHEN, CDR2 SYDVKM, per germline. CDR3 loop: CASSTARAENRGRYTEAFF. Written as DNA, the CDR3 is TGTGCCAGCAGTACCGCACGGGCCGAAAACAGGGGTCGGTACACTGAAGCTTTCTTT.

The table lists this clonotype with many counts. The chain uses TRBV30 and TRBJ1-2; TRBD1 aligns across 8 bases. After removal of 2 bases from V and 6 bases from J, the junction contained 5 bases not matched to a gene. CDR1 and CDR2 from the germline V gene are GTSNPN and SVGIG (reference sequence). The CDR3 has 13 amino acids. As DNA, the CDR3 is TGTGCCTGGAGTCTCGGACAGGGCCATGGCTACACCTTC. This sequence encodes CAWSLGQGHGYTF.